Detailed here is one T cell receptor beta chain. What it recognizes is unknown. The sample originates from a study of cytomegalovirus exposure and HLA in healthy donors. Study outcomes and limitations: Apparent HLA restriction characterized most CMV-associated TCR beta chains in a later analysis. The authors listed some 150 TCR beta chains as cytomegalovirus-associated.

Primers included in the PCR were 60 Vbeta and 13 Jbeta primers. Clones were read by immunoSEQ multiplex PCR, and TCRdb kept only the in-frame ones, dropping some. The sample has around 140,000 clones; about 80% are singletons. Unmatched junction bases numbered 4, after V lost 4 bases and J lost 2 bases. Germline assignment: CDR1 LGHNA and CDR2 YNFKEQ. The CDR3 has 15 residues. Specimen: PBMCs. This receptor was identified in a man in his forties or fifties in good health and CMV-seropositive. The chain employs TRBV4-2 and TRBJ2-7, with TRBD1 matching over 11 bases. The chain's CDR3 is CASSPEDRGPYEQYF. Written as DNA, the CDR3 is TGTGCCAGCAGCCCGGAGGACAGGGGGCCCTACGAGCAGTACTTC.